This TCR beta chain was retrieved from a study of blood T cells in healthy people across ages. With a J-beta primer mix and a sample-barcoded 5' primer, a second PCR ran 7 to 11 cycles. TCRdb itself ran the 5' RACE reads through MiXCR, one entry per CDR3 protein. The table lists 870,000 or so distinct CDR3 sequences, 25% to 30% of them singletons. Regarding the study as a whole: For the donors, CMV status was unknown and possibly confounded expanded clonotype changes. Naive T cell percentage strongly correlated with TCR beta diversity.

Notes on this clonotype: The antigen is undetermined. At one end the junction does not follow the germline gene, possibly because of a read error.

The receptor's source is a woman of 80 years or more in good health. The sequenced sample was blood.

The CDR3 region has the DNA TGTGCCAACAGTTCGACCGGGACAGGGAGAAAAAACATTCAGTACTTT. It is translated as CANSSTGTGRKNIQYF. V and J are TRBV6-6 and TRBJ2-4; 9 bases align to TRBD1. Germline loops: CDR1 MNHNY, CDR2 SVGAGI (reference sequence). The CDR3 covers 16 residues.